The 20 T cell receptor beta chains presented below share a single source sample, sequenced in a study of identical twins. TCRdb redid the calling of the 5' RACE reads with MiXCR, one entry per CDR3 protein. The sample yields 250,000 to 350,000 distinct CDR3 sequences, more than 6.5% seen once. Another study also made use of these data, one on yellow fever vaccine responses in identical twins.

The sequencing input was memory (CD45RO+) T cells sorted from blood. The receptors derive from a woman between 18 and 29 years old in good health.

The table lists this clonotype with a few counts. The chain carries TRBV9 and TRBJ2-7; 13 bases align to TRBD2. This CDR3 comprises 16 residues. Germline lookup yields CDR1 SGDLS and CDR2 YYNGEE. V shed 0 bases and J 1 base; nucleotides not matched to a gene: 1. CDR3: CASSVGGLAGSYEQYF. The CDR3 DNA reads TGTGCCAGCAGCGTAGGGGGACTAGCGGGATCCTACGAGCAGTACTTC. Supplemented by reference TRBV9 and TRBJ2-7, the full variable domain reads DSGVTQTPKHLITATGQRVTLRCSPRSGDLSVYWYQQSLDQGLQFLIQYYNGEERAKGNILERFSAQQFPDLHSELNLSSLELGDSALYFCASSVGGLAGSYEQYFGPGTRLTVT.

This clonotype was recorded many times. The chain combines TRBV5-1 with TRBJ2-2; D is unclear. Trimming left V 1 base short and J 1 base short, with 5 bases between. Germline loops: CDR1 SGHRS, CDR2 YFSETQ. The CDR3 runs to 14 residues. The CDR3 loop reads CASSLNLNTGELFF. DNA for the CDR3: TGCGCCAGCAGCTTGAATCTGAACACCGGGGAGCTGTTTTTT. The variable domain in full, completed from reference TRBV5-1 and TRBJ2-2, reads KAGVTQTPRYLIKTRGQQVTLSCSPISGHRSVSWYQQTPGQGLQFLFEYFSETQRNKGNFPGRFSGRQFSNSRSEMNVSTLELGDSALYLCASSLNLNTGELFFGEGSRLTVL.

This clonotype came up many times. This rearrangement joins TRBV11-2 to TRBJ2-3, with D possibly being TRBD1 (6 bases). The length of the CDR3 is 15 residues. The ends were cut back, 4 bases at V and 2 bases at J, with 13 bases in the middle. The germline CDR1 and CDR2 sequences are SGHAT and FQNNGV. The DNA for the CDR3 is TGTGCCAGCAGCTCCGGGACACCTCCCACAGATACGCAGTATTTT. Residues: CASSSGTPPTDTQYF.

This clonotype was found many times. The chain employs TRBV12-3 or TRBV12-4 and TRBJ1-6, with 8 nucleotides matching TRBD1. This CDR3 has 15 residues. J was trimmed by 6 bases and V by 2 bases; bases with no gene match: 3. CDR3 sequence: CASSLSTGGNSPLHF. The CDR3 coding sequence is TGTGCCAGCAGTTTATCCACAGGGGGTAATTCACCCCTCCACTTT.

This clonotype was seen ten or more times. The chain couples TRBV2 to TRBJ1-3, with unresolved D. Deletions cut 4 bases from V and 4 bases from J, with 20 bases between. Germline lookup yields CDR1 SNHLY and CDR2 FYNNEI. The CDR3 totals 17 residues. In DNA form, the CDR3 reads TGTGCCAGCAGTGGGGATTTACTGACTCAAGGGGGAAACACCATATATTTT. It codes for CASSGDLLTQGGNTIYF.

As to this clonotype: One end of the junction fails to match germline, which may point to a read error. The chain recombines TRBV11-1 with TRBJ2-1, with D possibly being TRBD1 (7 bases). CDR1 is SGHAT, CDR2 FQDESV, per germline (reference sequence). There are 17 residues in the CDR3. CDR3 in DNA: TGTGCCAGCAGCCTAGCAGGGGGGACCAGGGGGAACAATGAGCAGTTCTTC. Encoded protein: CASSLAGGTRGNNEQFF.

The rearrangement joins TRBV7-7 to TRBJ2-1; TRBD1 is a possible D gene (5 bases). CDR1 and CDR2 from the germline V gene are SSHAT and FNYEAQ (reference sequence). Trimming shortened V by 0 bases and J by 2 bases, and 8 bases separated the two germline ends. This CDR3 has 15 residues. CDR3: CASSLAQGTYNEQFF. CDR3 in DNA: TGTGCCAGCAGCTTAGCGCAGGGTACCTACAATGAGCAGTTCTTC. Based on the CDR3 plus reference TRBV7-7 and TRBJ2-1, the full variable domain is GAGVSQSPRYKVTKRGQDVTLRCDPISSHATLYWYQQALGQGPEFLTYFNYEAQPDKSGLPSDRFSAERPEGSISTLTIQRTEQRDSAMYRCASSLAQGTYNEQFFGPGTRLTVL.

The V gene is TRBV5-1, the J gene TRBJ2-2; the match to TRBD1 covers 9 bases. CDR3 size: 15 residues. Germline CDR1 reads SGHRS; CDR2 reads YFSETQ. The V and J ends lost 6 bases and 7 bases, in that order; junction bases with no gene match: 10. Here the CDR3 DNA reads TGCGCCAGCAAAACTACAGGGGGCATTGGCGGGGAGCTGTTTTTT. Its protein is CASKTTGGIGGELFF.

This clonotype was counted at least ten times. The chain is built from TRBV28 and TRBJ1-5, with D perhaps TRBD1 (6 bases). V was pared by 6 bases and J by 0 bases, with 12 bases between. Per germline, CDR1 MDHEN and CDR2 SYDVKM. CDR3 length: 15 amino acids. CDR3 in DNA: TGTGCCAGCAGCAATTCGGACAGTAGCAATCAGCCCCAGCATTTT. Its translation: CASSNSDSSNQPQHF. Looking up the rest from reference TRBV28 and TRBJ1-5 gives the full variable domain: DVKVTQSSRYLVKRTGEKVFLECVQDMDHENMFWYRQDPGLGLRLIYFSYDVKMKEKGDIPEGYSVSREKKERFSLILESASTNQTSMYLCASSNSDSSNQPQHFGDGTRLSIL.

This clonotype was counted between two and nine times. The chain joins TRBV5-1 to TRBJ1-2; D not certain. Trimming left V 4 bases short and J 5 bases short, with 15 bases between. Germline V gene lookup returns CDR1 SGHRS and CDR2 YFSETQ. The CDR3 consists of 14 residues. CDR3 protein: CASSTTGEGYGYTF. CDR3 bases: TGCGCCAGCAGCACGACGGGTGAAGGGTATGGCTACACCTTC.

The CDR3 loop reads CASSQGRADQETQYF. The CDR3, as DNA: TGTGCCAGCAGCCAAGGAAGAGCGGACCAAGAGACCCAGTACTTC. The chain combines TRBV3-1 with TRBJ2-5; perhaps TRBD2 as D (5 bases). The CDR3 has 15 residues. In germline, CDR1 is LGHDT, CDR2 YNNKEL (reference sequence). The ends were cut back, 1 base at V and 0 bases at J, with 9 bases in the middle.

In its sample, this clonotype was seen many times. The chain combines TRBV20-1 with TRBJ2-7, with 9 bases matching TRBD2. V lost 5 bases and J lost 0; bases outside the gene matches: 17. Per the germline V gene, CDR1 is DFQATT and CDR2 is SNEGSKA (reference sequence). This CDR3 is built from 18 residues. The CDR3 protein is CSAPRGTSGFSSSYEQYF. CDR3 DNA sequence: TGCAGTGCTCCTCGAGGTACTAGCGGGTTTTCAAGCTCCTACGAGCAGTACTTC.

The chain has TRBV20-1 and TRBJ1-6; no clear D gene. V was clipped by 6 bases and J by 15 bases, with 12 bases between them. This CDR3 is built from 10 residues. The V gene's germline CDR1 is DFQATT and CDR2 SNEGSKA (reference sequence). The CDR3 DNA reads as TGCAGTGCGGCAGGTCGACGCCTCCACTTT. It yields the protein CSAAGRRLHF.

This clonotype was counted ten times or more. The rearrangement joins TRBV4-1 to TRBJ2-1, with no clear D. V was pared by 3 bases and J by 8 bases, with 11 bases between. The CDR3 totals 13 residues. Germline CDR1 and CDR2: MGHRA and YSYEKL. For the CDR3, the DNA is TGCGCCAGCAGCCAGTCCAGGCTCGATGAGCAGTTCTTC. This translates into CASSQSRLDEQFF.

There are a few counts of this clonotype. The chain employs TRBV28 and TRBJ1-5, with no clear D. This CDR3 region has 14 residues. Germline CDR1 and CDR2: MDHEN and SYDVKM. The germline V and J ends were trimmed by 8 bases and 7 bases, with 18 bases remaining between them. Written as DNA, the CDR3 is TGTGCCAGCTGTTATCAGGCCACGGGGCAGCCCCAGCATTTT. Amino acid sequence: CASCYQATGQPQHF. Looking up the rest from reference TRBV28 and TRBJ1-5 gives the full variable domain: DVKVTQSSRYLVKRTGEKVFLECVQDMDHENMFWYRQDPGLGLRLIYFSYDVKMKEKGDIPEGYSVSREKKERFSLILESASTNQTSMYLCASCYQATGQPQHFGDGTRLSIL.

This clonotype was counted at least ten times. V and J are TRBV29-1 and TRBJ2-2; possible D gene TRBD1, 6 bases. Looked up from germline, CDR1 is SQVTM and CDR2 is ANQGSEA. This CDR3 is 13 amino acids long. V dropped 7 bases and J dropped 7 bases, with 16 bases sitting between them. CDR3 DNA sequence: TGCAGCGGCCAAGGACAGTACAACGGGGAGCTGTTTTTT. This codes for CSGQGQYNGELFF.

In this sample, this clonotype turned up many times. This chain connects TRBV6-1 to TRBJ2-1; D remains unclear. The CDR3 consists of 13 residues. The V and J ends lost 6 bases and 3 bases respectively, with 9 bases between them. Germline assignment: CDR1 MNHNS and CDR2 SASEGT. DNA for the CDR3: TGTGCCAGCAGCCCAGTGGGCTACAATGAGCAGTTCTTC. Translating gives CASSPVGYNEQFF.

In its sample, this clonotype was seen a few times. The chain has TRBV20-1 and TRBJ2-5, with unresolved D. The CDR3 spans 15 residues. Trimming removed 0 bases at V and 1 base at J, with 12 bases between. Germline CDR1 DFQATT, CDR2 SNEGSKA (reference sequence). The CDR3 DNA reads as TGCAGTGCTAGAGATCGTCAGAGGCCCCAAGAGACCCAGTACTTC. Translation: CSARDRQRPQETQYF.

This clonotype was seen only once. A read error may be the cause here, since a much bigger clone is one base away. V is TRBV5-1 and J is TRBJ1-1; D may be TRBD1 (6 bases). The germline V gene has CDR1 SGHRS and CDR2 YFSETQ. This CDR3 region has 14 residues. DNA for the CDR3: TGCGCCAGCAGATTCCGAAACGGGGACACTGAAGCTTCCTTT. Translated: CASRFRNGDTEASF.

This clonotype appeared many times. The chain couples TRBV10-3 to TRBJ2-1; TRBD2 agrees at 8 bases. V was clipped by 6 bases and J by 8 bases; unmatched bases: 12. The CDR3 has 15 residues. Germline V CDR1 and CDR2: ENHRY, SYGVKD. The CDR3 is CAISKTSAGGDEQFF. The CDR3 nucleotides read TGTGCCATCAGCAAGACTAGCGCGGGAGGAGATGAGCAGTTCTTC.